This T cell receptor beta chain was profiled in a study of metastatic and nonmetastatic thyroid tumors. At the level of the study: Samples came from malignant and benign thyroid patients, and repertoires were compared across blood and tumor or nodule tissue.

In the original processing: Across clinicopathological groups, CDR3 differences served as the basis for building a distant-metastasis classifier for papillary thyroid cancer. With MiXCR, TCRdb reprocessed the PCR reads. The V and J calls were determined by TCRdb, not by the authors. The table includes under 100,000 clones, 8.6% detected once. Study-wide findings and caveats: Compared with benign nodules, malignant thyroid tumors were reported to have significantly higher TCR beta diversity in both blood and tumor.

Thyroid surgery was preceded by no treatment in any patient. The V gene's germline CDR1 is SGHAT and CDR2 FQDESV (reference sequence). There are 16 residues in the CDR3. V gave up 4 bases and J gave up 5 bases, with 19 bases separating them. This clone was recorded at least ten times. Its antigen is still unknown. This clonotype was sampled from a female donor with papillary thyroid cancer or a benign thyroid nodule (not recorded which). Some clones in this sample may be carry-over from other donors' samples. The chain carries TRBV11-1 and TRBJ2-3; D perhaps matches TRBD2 (6 bases). Specimen: blood. The CDR3 here is CASSSITGLGRDTQYF. DNA of the CDR3: TGTGCCAGCAGCTCAATTACGGGCCTCGGGAGAGATACGCAGTATTTT.